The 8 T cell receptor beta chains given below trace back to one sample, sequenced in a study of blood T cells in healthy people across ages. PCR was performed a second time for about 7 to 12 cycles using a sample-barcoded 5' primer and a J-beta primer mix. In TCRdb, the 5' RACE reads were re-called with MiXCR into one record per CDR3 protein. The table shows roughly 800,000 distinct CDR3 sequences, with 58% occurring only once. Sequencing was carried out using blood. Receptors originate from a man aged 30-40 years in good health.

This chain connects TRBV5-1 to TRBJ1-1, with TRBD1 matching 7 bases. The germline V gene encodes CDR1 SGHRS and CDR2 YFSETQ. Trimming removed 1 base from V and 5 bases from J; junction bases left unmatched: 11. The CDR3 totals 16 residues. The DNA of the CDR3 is TGCGCCAGCAGCTTGAGGGTATCAGGGGGGAGGACTGAAGCTTTCTTT. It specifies CASSLRVSGGRTEAFF.

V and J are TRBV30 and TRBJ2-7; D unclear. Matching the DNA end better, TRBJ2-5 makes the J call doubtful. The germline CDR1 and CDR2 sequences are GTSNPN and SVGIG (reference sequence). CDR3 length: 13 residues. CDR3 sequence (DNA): TGTGCCTGGGAGAGAAGGTTAAGGGAGACCCAGTACTTC. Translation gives CAWERRLRETQYF.

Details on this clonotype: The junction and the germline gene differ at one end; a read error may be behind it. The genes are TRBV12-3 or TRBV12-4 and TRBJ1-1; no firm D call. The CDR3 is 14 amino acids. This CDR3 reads CANSLAGKNTEAFF. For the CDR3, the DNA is TGTGCCAACAGTTTAGCTGGCAAGAACACTGAAGCTTTCTTT.

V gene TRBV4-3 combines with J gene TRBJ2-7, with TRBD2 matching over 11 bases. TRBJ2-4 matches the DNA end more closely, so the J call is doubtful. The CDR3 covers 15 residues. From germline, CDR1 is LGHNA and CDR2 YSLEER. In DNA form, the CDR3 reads TGCGCCAGCAGCCAAACTAGCGGGGGAAAAAACATTCAGTACTTC. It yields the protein CASSQTSGGKNIQYF.

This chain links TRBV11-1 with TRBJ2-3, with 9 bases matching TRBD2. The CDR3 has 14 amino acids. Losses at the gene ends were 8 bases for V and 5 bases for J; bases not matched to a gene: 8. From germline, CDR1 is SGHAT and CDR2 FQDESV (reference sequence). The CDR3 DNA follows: TGTGCCAGCGGAGCGGGAGGAAATGTAGATACGCAGTATTTT. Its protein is CASGAGGNVDTQYF. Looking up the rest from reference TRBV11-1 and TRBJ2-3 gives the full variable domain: EAEVAQSPRYKITEKSQAVAFWCDPISGHATLYWYRQILGQGPELLVQFQDESVVDDSQLPKDRFSAERLKGVDSTLKIQPAELGDSAMYLCASGAGGNVDTQYFGPGTRLTVL.

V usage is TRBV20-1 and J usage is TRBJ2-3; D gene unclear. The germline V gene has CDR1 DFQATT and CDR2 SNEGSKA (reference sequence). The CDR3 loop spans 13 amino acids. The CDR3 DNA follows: TGCAGCGCCCCGCGTGTCGGGTCAGATACGCAGTATTTT. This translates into CSAPRVGSDTQYF.

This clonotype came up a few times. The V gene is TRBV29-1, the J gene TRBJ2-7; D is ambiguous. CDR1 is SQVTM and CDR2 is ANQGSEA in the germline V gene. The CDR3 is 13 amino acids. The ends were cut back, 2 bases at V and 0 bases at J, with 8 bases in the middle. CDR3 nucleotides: TGCAGCGTTGAACGGCGGACCTCCTACGAGCAGTACTTC. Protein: CSVERRTSYEQYF.

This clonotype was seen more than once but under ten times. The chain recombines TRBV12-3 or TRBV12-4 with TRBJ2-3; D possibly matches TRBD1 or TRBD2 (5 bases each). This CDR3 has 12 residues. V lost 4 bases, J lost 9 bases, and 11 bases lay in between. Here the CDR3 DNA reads TGTGCCAGCAGTTGGGGGATTGGCACGCAGTATTTT. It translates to CASSWGIGTQYF.